The 8 T cell receptor beta chains presented below share a single source sample, sequenced in a study of blood T cell repertoires in COVID-19. Sequenced by immunoSEQ multiplex PCR; TCRdb stores in-frame clones only, minus some. The data contain 55,000 to 65,000 clones, approximately 83% of them singletons. Sample: peripheral blood. The receptors stem from a man aged 30-40 years with COVID-19, enrolled during active disease.

The chain couples TRBV5-1 to TRBJ1-1; 7 bases align to TRBD1. V gave up 4 bases and J gave up 1 base; unmatched junction bases: 7. The CDR3 is 15 amino acids. Germline V lookup: CDR1 SGHRS, CDR2 YFSETQ. The CDR3 region is CASSPTRQGNTEAFF. As DNA, the CDR3 is TGCGCCAGCAGCCCAACCAGACAGGGGAACACTGAAGCTTTCTTT.

This sequence joins TRBV18 and TRBJ2-1; 11 bases agree with TRBD2. The V segment lost 0 bases and the J segment 5 bases; nucleotides outside the gene matches: 9. Germline V gene sequence: CDR1 KGHSH, CDR2 LQKENI. The CDR3 is made up of 18 amino acids. CDR3: CASSPPLLAGVPDNEQFF. In DNA form, the CDR3 reads TGTGCCAGCTCACCACCGTTACTAGCGGGAGTCCCCGACAATGAGCAGTTCTTC. The variable domain in full, completed from reference TRBV18 and TRBJ2-1, reads NAGVMQNPRHLVRRRGQEARLRCSPMKGHSHVYWYRQLPEEGLKFMVYLQKENIIDESGMPKERFSAEFPKEGPSILRIQQVVRGDSAAYFCASSPPLLAGVPDNEQFFGPGTRLTVL.

This sequence joins TRBV6-1 and TRBJ2-2; 7 nucleotides align to TRBD1. Germline loops: CDR1 MNHNS, CDR2 SASEGT. Unmatched junction bases numbered 10, after V lost 0 bases and J lost 6 bases. CDR3 length: 17 amino acids. CDR3 sequence reads: CASSEAILQGIAGELFF. The CDR3 DNA reads TGTGCCAGCAGTGAAGCTATACTACAGGGGATAGCCGGGGAGCTGTTTTTT.

CDR3 amino acids: CASSSRTGRNTEAFF. The CDR3 DNA sequence: TGTGCCAGCAGCTCCAGGACAGGGCGGAACACTGAAGCTTTCTTT. The chain recombines TRBV7-6 with TRBJ1-1, with TRBD1 identical over 8 bases. V was clipped by 4 bases and J by 1 base; unmatched bases: 5. Germline assignment: CDR1 SGHVS and CDR2 FNYEAQ. The CDR3 spans 15 residues.

The chain carries TRBV24-1 and TRBJ2-1, with TRBD1 matching 11 bases. This CDR3 contains 19 residues. Looked up from germline, CDR1 is KGHDR and CDR2 is SFDVKD. With 1 base clipped from V and 6 bases from J, the junction kept 13 bases outside the gene matches. The CDR3 nucleotides read TGTGCCACCAGTGATTTCGAGGACAGGGGGCCCTCTAAGTTCAATGAGCAGTTCTTC. As protein: CATSDFEDRGPSKFNEQFF.

The V and J genes are TRBV27 and TRBJ1-2; possibly TRBD1 for D (5 bases). V was trimmed by 8 bases and J by 3 bases, leaving 13 bases between them. The CDR3 loop spans 13 amino acids. Germline CDR1 is MNHEY and CDR2 is SMNVEV (reference sequence). The DNA for the CDR3 is TGTGCCAGCGGAAAGGGGAGGGACTATGGCTACACCTTC. This sequence encodes CASGKGRDYGYTF.

CDR3 sequence (DNA): TGTGCCAGTAGTTTCGAAGGGGGCTATGGCTACACCTTC. Translating it yields CASSFEGGYGYTF. The J gene is TRBJ1-2, the V gene TRBV19; D might be TRBD1 (6 bases). Trimming shortened V by 5 bases and J by 4 bases, and 11 bases separated the two germline ends. Germline loops: CDR1 LNHDA, CDR2 SQIVND (reference sequence). This CDR3 contains 13 residues.

The rearrangement links TRBV11-2 to TRBJ1-1; perhaps TRBD1 as D (5 bases). CDR1 is SGHAT and CDR2 is FQNNGV in the germline V gene. This CDR3 has 14 amino acids. Trimming removed 5 bases at V and 1 base at J, with 11 bases between. The CDR3 coding sequence is TGTGCCAGCAGCCCTTATGGGGCGAACACTGAAGCTTTCTTT. The encoded protein is CASSPYGANTEAFF.